This T cell receptor beta chain was obtained from a study of spatial heterogeneity in lung cancer. The overall study: Detected beta-chain sequences consistently exceeded alpha-chain sequences.

Study-level findings and limits: Ubiquitous, expanded tumor-derived TCRs were more frequently observed in blood at resection than at follow-up.

One entry per CDR3 protein results from TCRdb running MiXCR on the 5' RACE reads. The sample records around 87,000 distinct CDR3 sequences, less than 15% being singletons. This clonotype has more than one count but fewer than ten. What it binds is not known. Time point noted: sample taken at primary tumor resection. Without sorting, whole RNA was sequenced from tumor, nontumor lung or frozen PBMC. V gave up 3 bases and J gave up 8 bases, with 17 bases separating them. Germline V gene data show CDR1 as LNHDA and CDR2 as SQIVND (reference sequence). The length of the CDR3 is 16 residues. Specimen: PBMCs, collected at surgery. The sequence was collected from a male donor with early-stage non-small cell lung cancer. The chain carries TRBV19 and TRBJ1-6; tentative D call: TRBD1 (5 bases). CDR3 residues: CASSIGDPGLDSPLHF. In nucleotides, the CDR3 is TGTGCCAGTAGTATCGGGGACCCTGGACTTGATTCACCCCTCCACTTT.